Listed below are T cell receptor beta chains from one sample, sequenced in a study of CD8+CD57+ T cells in acquired aplastic anemia. Using its own MiXCR run on the reads, TCRdb lists one record per CDR3 protein. The data hold 150,000 to 200,000 distinct CDR3 sequences, with approximately 40% observed a single time. The source material was sorted CD4+, CD8+, or CD8+CD57+ T cells (not recorded which) from PBMCs. These receptors all come from a human donor in good health. Both conserved end residues are part of each CDR3. The D gene is left open where the match is weak. Only part of the rows carry a size: once, few, many, or a class if the clone is expanded.

D	V	J	size	DNA	CDR3
TRBD1	TRBV2	TRBJ1-2	many	TGTGCCAGCAGTGGGGACAGCTATGGCTACACCTTC	CASSGDSYGYTF
NA	TRBV19	TRBJ2-7	NA	TGTGCCAGTAGCACCACTAGTAGGAACGAGCAGTACTTC	CASSTTSRNEQYF
TRBD2	TRBV29-1	TRBJ2-1	NA	TGCAGCGTTACTAGCGGGGGATCCATATCCTACAATGAGCAGTTCTTC	CSVTSGGSISYNEQFF
NA	TRBV12-3/TRBV12-4	TRBJ2-3	NA	TGTGCCAGCAGTTTAGCGCTTGGGGGCACAGATACGCAGTATTTT	CASSLALGGTDTQYF
NA	TRBV18	TRBJ2-5	many	TGTGCCAGCTCACCAAATGGGGCCCAAGAGACCCAGTACTTC	CASSPNGAQETQYF
TRBD1	TRBV5-1	TRBJ1-2	NA	TGCGCCAGCAGCGGGACAGGGGCCTCTCGGGATGGCTACACCTTC	CASSGTGASRDGYTF
NA	TRBV10-1	TRBJ2-2	once	TGCGCCAGCAGTGATTGGGGAGTTTCGACCGGGGAGCTGTTTTTT	CASSDWGVSTGELFF
NA	TRBV19	TRBJ2-1	many	TGTGCCAGTAGTATAGAGATATTTTACAATGAGCAGTTCTTC	CASSIEIFYNEQFF
TRBD2	TRBV12-3/TRBV12-4	TRBJ2-3	NA	TGTGCCAGCAGTTTAGGTCTACTAGCGGGATCAGATACGCAGTATTTT	CASSLGLLAGSDTQYF
NA	TRBV2	TRBJ1-3	many	TGTGCCAGCAGCTCACCGGGACGATCGGACACCATATATTTT	CASSSPGRSDTIYF
NA	TRBV2	TRBJ2-7	few	TGTGCCAGCGTCCTGGGGCGGGTCGAGCAGTACTTC	CASVLGRVEQYF
NA	TRBV2	TRBJ1-5	NA	TGTGCCAGCAGTGAACAGGGAGGCAATCAGCCCCAGCATTTT	CASSEQGGNQPQHF
NA	TRBV18	TRBJ1-1	few	TGTGCCAGCTCACGAGACAGAGACACTGAAGCTTTCTTT	CASSRDRDTEAFF
TRBD2	TRBV7-2	TRBJ2-3	many	TGTGCCAGCAGCTTTCGTGTAAGGCGGGGGGCTATGACAGATACGCAGTATTTT	CASSFRVRRGAMTDTQYF
TRBD1	TRBV11-2	TRBJ2-1	many	TGTGCCAGCAGCTTACGGCGTCCCGGGACAGGGAACAATGAGCAGTTCTTC	CASSLRRPGTGNNEQFF
NA	TRBV24-1	TRBJ2-3	NA	TGTGCCACCAGTGAAGCTACCCGAGCAGATACGCAGTATTTT	CATSEATRADTQYF
TRBD1	TRBV6-2/TRBV6-3	TRBJ2-7	many	TGTGCCAGCAGTTACCGTTCCGCAGGGGGCCGCTACGAGCAGTACTTC	CASSYRSAGGRYEQYF
NA	TRBV20-1	TRBJ1-3	many	TGCAGTGCTAGAATGGAGAACTCTGGAAACACCATATATTTT	CSARMENSGNTIYF
NA	TRBV5-4	TRBJ1-2	many	TGTGCCAGCAGCTTGGCTACAGGGTTACGTGGCTACACCTTC	CASSLATGLRGYTF
NA	TRBV15	TRBJ2-2	NA	TGTGCCACCAGCAGAGGATTTGAGGTTACCGGGGAGCTGTTTTTT	CATSRGFEVTGELFF
NA	TRBV9	TRBJ1-6	NA	TGTGCCAGCAGCGTAGCTACAGGGAATTCACCCCTCCACTTT	CASSVATGNSPLHF
NA	TRBV2	TRBJ1-4	NA	TGTGCCAGCGCAGCTTATCAAAATGAAAAACTGTTTTTT	CASAAYQNEKLFF
NA	TRBV4-2	TRBJ2-3	NA	TGTGCCAGCAGCCAAGTACTAGGGCTAGGTGGTACAGATACGCAGTATTTT	CASSQVLGLGGTDTQYF
TRBD2	TRBV19	TRBJ2-1	NA	TGTGCCAGTAGTACGGGACTAGCGGGAGAAGGTGTGTTCTTC	CASSTGLAGEGVFF
NA	TRBV7-2	TRBJ2-1	NA	TGTGCCAGCAGCTTAGGAGCGGGTACGTACAATGAGCAGTTCTTC	CASSLGAGTYNEQFF
NA	TRBV28	TRBJ2-3	few	TGTGCCAGCAGGGCGGTTAGCGTGCGCACAGATACGCAGTATTTT	CASRAVSVRTDTQYF
NA	TRBV19	TRBJ2-6	many	TGTGCCAGCGGGGGCCCATCTGGGGCCAACGTCCTGACTTTC	CASGGPSGANVLTF
TRBD1	TRBV19	TRBJ1-1	NA	TGTGCCAGTAGTATAGATTCAGGGGGGACTGAAGCTTTCTTT	CASSIDSGGTEAFF
NA	TRBV5-4	TRBJ1-4	NA	TGTGCCAGCAGCCCCGGAGGACAGAAAAATGAAAAACTGTTTTTT	CASSPGGQKNEKLFF
NA	TRBV2	TRBJ2-7	many	TGTGCCAGCAGCGGTTTTGAGCAGTACTTC	CASSGFEQYF
TRBD1	TRBV9	TRBJ1-6	many	TGTGCCAGCACCTCGTCCCGGGACAGGGGGCGGGGGAATTCACCCCTCCACTTT	CASTSSRDRGRGNSPLHF
NA	TRBV5-1	TRBJ1-4	many	TGCGCCAGCAGCTTGGCATCGGGGGACTCAAATGAAAAACTGTTTTTT	CASSLASGDSNEKLFF